One and the same sample provided the 17 T cell receptor beta chains below, sequenced in a study of blood T cell repertoires in COVID-19. This table comes from immunoSEQ multiplex PCR, and its TCRdb copy is limited to in-frame clones, with some not included. The sample lists nearly 110,000 clones, roughly nine tenths occurring once. The sample taken for sequencing was peripheral blood. All receptors come from a man aged 35 to 55 with active or convalescent COVID-19.

The chain has TRBV19 and TRBJ2-1; 7 positions match TRBD1. Germline-derived CDR1 and CDR2 are LNHDA and SQIVND (reference sequence). The CDR3 spans 13 residues. The J segment lost 4 bases and the V segment lost 5 bases, leaving 2 bases of the junction unmatched. This CDR3 is CASSQTGYNEQFF. The CDR3 DNA reads TGTGCCAGTAGTCAGACAGGGTACAATGAGCAGTTCTTC.

The rearrangement uses TRBV30 and TRBJ1-5; D not certain. Trimming shortened V by 1 base and J by 4 bases, and 8 bases separated the two germline ends. The CDR3 loop spans 13 amino acids. Germline lookup yields CDR1 GTSNPN and CDR2 SVGIG (reference sequence). CDR3 region: CAWSDSLNQPQHF. The CDR3 DNA reads as TGTGCCTGGAGTGACAGTTTAAATCAGCCCCAGCATTTT.

The chain has TRBV28 and TRBJ1-2; TRBD1 agrees at 8 bases. CDR1 is MDHEN, CDR2 SYDVKM, per germline. The CDR3 runs 14 residues. Losses at the gene ends were 7 bases for V and 2 bases for J; bases not matched to a gene: 6. The CDR3 nucleotides are TGTGCCAGCATCCGACAGGGGCGGAACTATGGCTACACCTTC. Residues: CASIRQGRNYGYTF.

J is TRBJ2-1 and V is TRBV30; possibly TRBD2 for D (5 bases). The CDR3 is 13 amino acids. The V gene lost 5 bases and the J gene lost 6 bases, with 14 bases spanning the gap. Germline V gene data show CDR1 as GTSNPN and CDR2 as SVGIG (reference sequence). The CDR3 sequence is CAWVSEGGNEQFF. The CDR3 region has the DNA TGTGCCTGGGTTAGTGAAGGAGGCAATGAGCAGTTCTTC.

J is TRBJ2-7 and V is TRBV27; 11 bases map to TRBD2. Germline loops: CDR1 MNHEY, CDR2 SMNVEV (reference sequence). Trimming removed 5 bases from V and 3 bases from J; junction bases left unmatched: 15. This CDR3 is built from 18 residues. In DNA, the CDR3 is TGTGCCAGCAGTCCCCCCGACGCGGGACTAGCGGCGATCTACGAGCAGTACTTC. Residues: CASSPPDAGLAAIYEQYF.

The V call is TRBV24-1, the J call TRBJ2-2; 10 nucleotides align to TRBD2. CDR3 length equals 16 residues. Unmatched junction bases numbered 5, after V lost 3 bases and J lost 5 bases. Germline CDR1 reads KGHDR; CDR2 reads SFDVKD. CDR3 region: CATSDPWTSGTGELFF. In DNA, the CDR3 is TGTGCCACCAGTGATCCTTGGACTAGCGGTACCGGGGAGCTGTTTTTT.

Only a few counts were recorded for this clone. The chain joins TRBV29-1 to TRBJ2-5; D is unclear. V was shortened by 5 bases and J by 0 bases, with 7 bases between the two germline ends. This CDR3 is 12 amino acids long. The V gene's germline CDR1 is SQVTM and CDR2 ANQGSEA. CDR3 bases: TGCAGCGTTATGTCTTACCAAGAGACCCAGTACTTC. It codes for CSVMSYQETQYF. Full variable domain (missing parts from reference TRBV29-1 and TRBJ2-5): SAVISQKPSRDICQRGTSLTIQCQVDSQVTMMFWYRQQPGQSLTLIATANQGSEATYESGFVIDKFPISRPNLTFSTLTVSNMSPEDSSIYLCSVMSYQETQYFGPGTRLLVL.

The V call is TRBV7-2, the J call TRBJ1-3; D unresolved. The CDR3 sequence is 15 residues long. V was trimmed by 1 base and J by 2 bases, leaving 9 bases between them. Germline-derived CDR1 and CDR2 are SGHTA and FQGNSA. CDR3 region: CASSLVGRTGNTIYF. DNA for the CDR3: TGTGCCAGCAGCTTAGTAGGCAGGACTGGAAACACCATATATTTT.

The rearrangement links TRBV3-1 (or the pseudogene TRBV3-2) to TRBJ1-6; maybe TRBD1 (6 bases). The CDR3 sequence is 13 residues long. V shed 4 bases and J shed 7 bases, with 8 bases lying between them. CDR1 is LGHDT and CDR2 is YNNKEL in the germline V gene (reference sequence). This chain's CDR3 is CASSRQENSPLHF. The CDR3 region has the DNA TGTGCCAGCAGCCGACAGGAAAATTCACCCCTCCACTTT.

The chain uses TRBV7-3 and TRBJ2-1; 7 nucleotides align to TRBD2. The length of the CDR3 is 16 residues. J was trimmed by 0 bases and V by 5 bases; bases with no gene match: 7. CDR1 is SGHTA and CDR2 is FQGTGA in the germline V gene. The CDR3 here is CASSQGSSGSYNEQFF. CDR3 in DNA: TGTGCCAGCAGCCAAGGGTCTAGCGGCTCCTACAATGAGCAGTTCTTC.

The chain uses TRBV5-1 and TRBJ2-7, with 9 bases identical to TRBD1. V lost 4 bases and J lost 5; bases outside the gene matches: 13. Germline values: CDR1 SGHRS, CDR2 YFSETQ. The CDR3 has 16 amino acids. The CDR3 loop reads CASSPSPDRGADEQYF. The CDR3 DNA is TGCGCCAGCAGCCCTTCCCCGGACAGGGGCGCCGACGAGCAGTACTTC.

As concerns this clone: The same CDR3 arises from other DNA sequences in this sample as well. CDR3 nucleotide sequence: TGTGCCAGCAGTTATCTCTACGAGCAGTACTTC. Translating it yields CASSYLYEQYF. The genes are TRBV6-2 or TRBV6-3 and TRBJ2-7; D unresolved. CDR3 length equals 11 residues. Trimming took off 3 bases at V and 3 bases at J, with 3 bases between the two ends. Germline V gene sequence: CDR1 MNHEY, CDR2 SVGEGT.

The chain recombines TRBV7-9 with TRBJ2-1; D not certain. The CDR3 length is 16 residues. CDR1 is SEHNR and CDR2 is FQNEAQ in the germline V gene (reference sequence). V lost 1 base, J lost 6 bases, and 16 bases lay in between. DNA of the CDR3: TGTGCCAGCAGCTTAGGGATTGGAGATTCGGTCAATGAGCAGTTCTTC. Translating it yields CASSLGIGDSVNEQFF.

The chain is built from TRBV5-4 and TRBJ2-5, with a weak D call TRBD1 (6 bases). The germline gives CDR1 SGHNT, CDR2 YYREEE (reference sequence). V lost 4 bases and J 2 bases, leaving 9 bases between the germline ends. This CDR3 contains 13 residues. The CDR3 protein is CASSRQEQETQYF. CDR3 DNA: TGTGCCAGCAGCCGACAGGAGCAAGAGACCCAGTACTTC. Using reference TRBV5-4 and TRBJ2-5 for the parts outside the CDR3, the full variable domain is ETGVTQSPTHLIKTRGQQVTLRCSSQSGHNTVSWYQQALGQGPQFIFQYYREEENGRGNFPPRFSGLQFPNYSSELNVNALELDDSALYLCASSRQEQETQYFGPGTRLLVL.

The chain employs TRBV18 and TRBJ1-1; no clear D. The CDR3 is 15 amino acids. Trimming took off 3 bases at V and 2 bases at J, with 13 bases between the two ends. Germline CDR1 reads KGHSH; CDR2 reads LQKENI. The CDR3 coding sequence is TGTGCCAGCTCACCGGTAGGGAGGCCCAACACTGAAGCTTTCTTT. It yields the protein CASSPVGRPNTEAFF.

The chain has TRBV28 and TRBJ1-2, with D perhaps matching TRBD1 (6 bases). Germline values: CDR1 MDHEN, CDR2 SYDVKM. Trimming took 4 bases from V and 1 from J, leaving 13 bases between them. CDR3 length: 15 amino acids. CDR3 sequence reads: CASSSYDRLNYGYTF. The CDR3 DNA reads TGTGCCAGCAGTTCCTACGACAGGCTTAACTATGGCTACACCTTC.

The rearrangement links TRBV28 to TRBJ2-1; 13 nucleotides agree with TRBD2. The CDR3 totals 16 residues. Germline trimming cut 6 bases from V and 9 bases from J; bases unmatched to any gene: 11. Germline loops: CDR1 MDHEN, CDR2 SYDVKM. CDR3 sequence reads: CASSPMGTSGTREQFF. The CDR3 DNA follows: TGTGCCAGCAGCCCTATGGGGACTAGCGGGACCCGTGAGCAGTTCTTC.